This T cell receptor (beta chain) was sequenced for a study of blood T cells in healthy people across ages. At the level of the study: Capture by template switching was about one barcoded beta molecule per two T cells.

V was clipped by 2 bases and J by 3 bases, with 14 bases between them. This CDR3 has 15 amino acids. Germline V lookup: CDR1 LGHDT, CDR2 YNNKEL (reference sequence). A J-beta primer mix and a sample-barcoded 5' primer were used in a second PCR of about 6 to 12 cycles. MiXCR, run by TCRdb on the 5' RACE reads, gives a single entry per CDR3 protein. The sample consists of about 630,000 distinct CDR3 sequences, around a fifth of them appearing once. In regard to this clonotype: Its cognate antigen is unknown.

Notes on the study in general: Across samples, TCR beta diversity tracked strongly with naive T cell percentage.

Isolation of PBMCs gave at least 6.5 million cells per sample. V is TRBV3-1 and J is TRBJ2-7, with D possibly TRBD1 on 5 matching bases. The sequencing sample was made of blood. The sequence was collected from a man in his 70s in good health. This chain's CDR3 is CASSQTRDSFYEQYF. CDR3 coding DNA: TGTGCCAGCAGCCAAACACGCGACAGTTTCTACGAGCAGTACTTC.